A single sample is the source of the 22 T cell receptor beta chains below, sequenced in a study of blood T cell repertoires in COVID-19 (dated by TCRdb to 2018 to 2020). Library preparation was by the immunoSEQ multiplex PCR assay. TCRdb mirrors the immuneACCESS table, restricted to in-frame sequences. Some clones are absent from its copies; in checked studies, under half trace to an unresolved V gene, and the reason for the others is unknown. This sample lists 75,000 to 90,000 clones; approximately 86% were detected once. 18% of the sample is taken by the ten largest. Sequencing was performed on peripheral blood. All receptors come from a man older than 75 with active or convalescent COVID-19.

CDR3 loop: CATSDLPTTGLDTQYF. The CDR3 region has the DNA TGTGCCACCAGTGATTTGCCCACCACAGGTTTGGATACGCAGTATTTT. The rearrangement joins TRBV24-1 to TRBJ2-3; a possible D gene is TRBD1 (5 bases). There are 16 residues in the CDR3. CDR1 is KGHDR, CDR2 SFDVKD, per germline. V shed 0 bases and J shed 6 bases, with 15 bases lying between them.

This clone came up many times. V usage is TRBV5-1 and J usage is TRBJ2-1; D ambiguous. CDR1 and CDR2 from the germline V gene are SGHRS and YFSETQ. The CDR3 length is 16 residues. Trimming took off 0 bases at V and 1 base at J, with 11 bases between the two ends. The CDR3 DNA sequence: TGCGCCAGCAGCTTGGGTCTTCTATGGTCCTACAATGAGCAGTTCTTC. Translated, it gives CASSLGLLWSYNEQFF.

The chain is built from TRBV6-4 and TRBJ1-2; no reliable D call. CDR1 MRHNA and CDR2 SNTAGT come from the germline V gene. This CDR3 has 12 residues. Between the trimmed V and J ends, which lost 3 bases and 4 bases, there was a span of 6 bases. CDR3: CASSESGYGYTF. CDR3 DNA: TGTGCCAGCAGTGAGTCCGGCTATGGCTACACCTTC.

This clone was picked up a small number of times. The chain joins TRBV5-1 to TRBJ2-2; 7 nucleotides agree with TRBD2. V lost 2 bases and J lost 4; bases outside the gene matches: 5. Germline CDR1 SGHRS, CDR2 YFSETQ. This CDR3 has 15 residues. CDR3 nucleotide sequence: TGCGCCAGCAGCTTAAGCGGGATGAGCACCGGGGAGCTGTTTTTT. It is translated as CASSLSGMSTGELFF.

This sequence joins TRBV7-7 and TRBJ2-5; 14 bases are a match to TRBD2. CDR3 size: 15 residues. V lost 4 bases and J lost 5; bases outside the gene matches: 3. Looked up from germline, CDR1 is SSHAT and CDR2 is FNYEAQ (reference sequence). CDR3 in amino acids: CASSWGLAGDETQYF. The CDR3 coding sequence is TGTGCCAGCAGCTGGGGACTAGCGGGAGATGAGACCCAGTACTTC. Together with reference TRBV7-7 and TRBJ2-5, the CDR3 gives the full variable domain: GAGVSQSPRYKVTKRGQDVTLRCDPISSHATLYWYQQALGQGPEFLTYFNYEAQPDKSGLPSDRFSAERPEGSISTLTIQRTEQRDSAMYRCASSWGLAGDETQYFGPGTRLLVL.

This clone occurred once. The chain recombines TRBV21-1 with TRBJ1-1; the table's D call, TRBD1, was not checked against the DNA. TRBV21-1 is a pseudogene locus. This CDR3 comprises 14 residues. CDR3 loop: CASSPGGQYAEAFF. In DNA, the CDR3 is TGTGCCAGCAGCCCAGGGGGACAGTACGCTGAAGCTTTCTTT.

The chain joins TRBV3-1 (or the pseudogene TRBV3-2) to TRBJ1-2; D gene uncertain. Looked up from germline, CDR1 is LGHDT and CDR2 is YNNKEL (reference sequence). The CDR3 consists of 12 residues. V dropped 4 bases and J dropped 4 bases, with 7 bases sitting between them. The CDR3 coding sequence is TGTGCCAGCAGCCGGGAGTTCTATGGCTACACCTTC. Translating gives CASSREFYGYTF.

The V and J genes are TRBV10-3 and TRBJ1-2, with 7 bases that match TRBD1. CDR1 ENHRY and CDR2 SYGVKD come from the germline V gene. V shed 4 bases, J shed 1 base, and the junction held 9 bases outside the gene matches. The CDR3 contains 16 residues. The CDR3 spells CAISGSQGDRNYGYTF. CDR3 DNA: TGTGCCATCAGTGGGTCCCAGGGGGACCGTAACTATGGCTACACCTTC.

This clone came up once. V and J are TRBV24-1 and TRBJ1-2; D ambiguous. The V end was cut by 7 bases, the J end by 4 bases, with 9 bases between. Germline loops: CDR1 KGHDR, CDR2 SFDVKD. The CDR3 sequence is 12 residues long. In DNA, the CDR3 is TGTGCCACCAGCGAAGCCGGCTATGGCTACACCTTC. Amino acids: CATSEAGYGYTF.

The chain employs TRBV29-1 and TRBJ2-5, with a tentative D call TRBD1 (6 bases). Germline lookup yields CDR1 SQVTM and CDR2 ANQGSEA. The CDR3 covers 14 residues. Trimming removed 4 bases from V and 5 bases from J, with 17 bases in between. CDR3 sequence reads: CSVGQVPQGETQYF. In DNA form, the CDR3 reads TGCAGCGTTGGACAGGTCCCCCAGGGGGAGACCCAGTACTTC.

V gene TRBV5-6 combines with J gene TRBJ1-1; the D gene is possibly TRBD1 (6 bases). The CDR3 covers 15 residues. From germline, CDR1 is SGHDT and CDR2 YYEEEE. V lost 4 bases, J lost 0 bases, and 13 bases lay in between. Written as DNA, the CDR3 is TGTGCCAGCAGCCTCGACAGGTACATGAACACTGAAGCTTTCTTT. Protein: CASSLDRYMNTEAFF. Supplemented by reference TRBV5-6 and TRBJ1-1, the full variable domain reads DAGVTQSPTHLIKTRGQQVTLRCSPKSGHDTVSWYQQALGQGPQFIFQYYEEEERQRGNFPDRFSGHQFPNYSSELNVNALLLGDSALYLCASSLDRYMNTEAFFGQGTRLTVV.

CDR3: CASTMASGGFTGELFF. In nucleotides, the CDR3 is TGCGCCAGCACGATGGCCAGCGGGGGATTTACCGGGGAGCTGTTTTTT. The chain uses TRBV4-1 and TRBJ2-2, with TRBD2 matching 8 bases. With 7 bases clipped from V and 5 bases from J, the junction kept 12 bases outside the gene matches. CDR1 is MGHRA and CDR2 is YSYEKL in the germline V gene. The CDR3 loop spans 16 amino acids.

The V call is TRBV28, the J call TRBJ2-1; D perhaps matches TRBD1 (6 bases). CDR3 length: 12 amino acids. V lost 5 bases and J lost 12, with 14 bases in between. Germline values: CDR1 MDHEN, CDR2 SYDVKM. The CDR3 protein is CASSKRGIWQFF. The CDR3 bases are TGTGCCAGCAGTAAAAGGGGGATTTGGCAGTTCTTC.

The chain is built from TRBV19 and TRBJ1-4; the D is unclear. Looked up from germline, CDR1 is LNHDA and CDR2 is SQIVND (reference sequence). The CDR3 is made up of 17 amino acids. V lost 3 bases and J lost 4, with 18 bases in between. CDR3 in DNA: TGTGCCAGTAGTATGAGCGGTGCGACACAACATAATGAAAAACTGTTTTTT. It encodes CASSMSGATQHNEKLFF.

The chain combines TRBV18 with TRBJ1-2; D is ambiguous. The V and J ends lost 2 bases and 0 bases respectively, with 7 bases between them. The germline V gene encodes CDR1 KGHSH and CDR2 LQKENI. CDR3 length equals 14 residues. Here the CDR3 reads CASSPAGTNYGYTF. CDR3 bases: TGTGCCAGCTCACCAGCAGGTACTAACTATGGCTACACCTTC.

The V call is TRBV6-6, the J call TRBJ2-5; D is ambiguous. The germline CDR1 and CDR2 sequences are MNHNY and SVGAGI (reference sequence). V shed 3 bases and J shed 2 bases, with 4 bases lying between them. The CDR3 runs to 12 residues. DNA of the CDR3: TGTGCCAGCAGTTATTATCAAGAGACCCAGTACTTC. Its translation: CASSYYQETQYF.

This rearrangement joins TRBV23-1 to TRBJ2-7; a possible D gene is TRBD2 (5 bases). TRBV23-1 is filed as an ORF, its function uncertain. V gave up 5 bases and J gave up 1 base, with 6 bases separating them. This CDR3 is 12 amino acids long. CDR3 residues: CASSWESYEQYV. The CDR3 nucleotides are TGCGCCAGCAGTTGGGAGTCCTACGAGCAGTACGTC.

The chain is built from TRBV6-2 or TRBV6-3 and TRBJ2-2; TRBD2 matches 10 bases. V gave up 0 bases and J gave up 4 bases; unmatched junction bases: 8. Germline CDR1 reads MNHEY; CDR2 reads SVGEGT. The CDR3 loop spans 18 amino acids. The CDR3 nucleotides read TGTGCCAGCAGTTACTCGGGTTTGGGACTAGCGAGCACCGGGGAGCTGTTTTTT. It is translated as CASSYSGLGLASTGELFF.

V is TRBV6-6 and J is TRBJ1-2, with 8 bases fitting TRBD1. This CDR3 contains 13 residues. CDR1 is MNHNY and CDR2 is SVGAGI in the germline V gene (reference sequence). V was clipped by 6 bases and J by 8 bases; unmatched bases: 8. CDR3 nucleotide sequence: TGTGCCAGCAGCCCCGGACAGGGTATCGGCTACACCTTC. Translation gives CASSPGQGIGYTF.

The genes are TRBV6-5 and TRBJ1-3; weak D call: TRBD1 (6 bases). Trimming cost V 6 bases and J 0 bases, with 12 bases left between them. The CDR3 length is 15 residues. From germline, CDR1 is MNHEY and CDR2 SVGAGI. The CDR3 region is CASSQTGDSGNTIYF. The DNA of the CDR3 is TGTGCCAGCAGCCAGACAGGTGACTCTGGAAACACCATATATTTT.

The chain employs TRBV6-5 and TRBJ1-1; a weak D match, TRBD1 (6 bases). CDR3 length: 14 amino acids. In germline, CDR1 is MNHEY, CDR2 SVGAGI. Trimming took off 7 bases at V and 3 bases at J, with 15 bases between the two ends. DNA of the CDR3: TGTGCCAGCACCAAACAGGGCTGGGACACTGAAGCTTTCTTT. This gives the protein CASTKQGWDTEAFF.

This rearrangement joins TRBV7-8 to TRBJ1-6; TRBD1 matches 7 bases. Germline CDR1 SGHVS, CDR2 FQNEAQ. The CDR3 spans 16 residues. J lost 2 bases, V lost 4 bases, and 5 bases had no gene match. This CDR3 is CASSSSRGPYNSPLHF. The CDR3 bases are TGTGCCAGCAGCTCCTCGAGGGGGCCCTATAATTCACCCCTCCACTTT.